These T cell receptor beta chains were read from a single sample in a study of post-analysis software for immune sequencing data. Using its own MiXCR run on the PCR reads, TCRdb lists one record per CDR3 protein. The repertoire holds about 430,000 distinct CDR3 sequences, with about 39% as singletons. Sequencing input: blood. The origin of the receptors is a girl under 10 years old with multiple sclerosis. The CDR3 runs from the conserved cysteine through the conserved F or W. The D gene is left open where the match is weak. Where a row states a size, it is once, few, many or the class of an expanded clone; other rows omit it.

TRBJ2-1 TRBV20-1 TRBD2 - CSAHNSGGAYYNEQFF TGCAGTGCCCACAATAGCGGGGGGGCTTACTACAATGAGCAGTTCTTC
TRBJ1-2 TRBV28 - - CAIKRGNYGYTF TGTGCCATCAAAAGGGGGAACTATGGCTACACCTTC
TRBJ2-1 TRBV7-2 TRBD2 few CATRLAGYNEQFF TGTGCCACCCGACTAGCGGGTTACAATGAGCAGTTCTTC
TRBJ2-5 TRBV4-3 TRBD2 - CASSQDLSLGPGGTQYF TGCGCCAGCAGCCAAGATTTGTCGTTGGGCCCGGGAGGGACCCAGTACTTC
TRBJ1-1 TRBV11-2 - - CASSLVFGAGSNTEAFF TGTGCCAGCAGCTTAGTTTTCGGGGCAGGGTCGAACACTGAAGCTTTCTTT
TRBJ2-7 TRBV7-2 - many CASSLGQLSYEQYF TGTGCCAGCAGCTTAGGACAGCTTTCCTACGAGCAGTACTTC
TRBJ1-1 TRBV2 - many CASSIQGNTEAFF TGTGCCAGCAGTATACAGGGGAACACTGAAGCTTTCTTT
TRBJ2-7 TRBV10-3 - - CAINVSATYEQYF TGTGCCATCAATGTATCTGCTACCTACGAGCAGTACTTC
TRBJ1-2 TRBV2 - few CASRELDSTYGYTF TGTGCCAGCAGAGAACTCGACAGCACCTATGGCTACACCTTC
TRBJ2-5 TRBV7-9 TRBD2 few CASSSLFGVAGVETQYF TGTGCCAGCAGCTCCCTTTTCGGGGTAGCGGGAGTGGAGACCCAGTACTTC
TRBJ2-3 TRBV28 TRBD2 many CASSPAGGADTQYF TGTGCCAGCAGCCCAGCGGGAGGGGCAGATACGCAGTATTTT
TRBJ1-2 TRBV4-1 - - CASSQEAGNLYGYTF TGCGCCAGCAGCCAAGAGGCAGGCAACCTCTATGGCTACACCTTC
TRBJ1-2 TRBV5-1 TRBD1 few CASSSGQVTNYGYTF TGCGCCAGCAGCTCGGGACAGGTTACTAACTATGGCTACACCTTC
TRBJ2-7 TRBV28 - - CASSSGTGVEQYF TGTGCCAGCAGCTCCGGTACGGGGGTCGAGCAGTACTTC
TRBJ1-1 TRBV29-1 - - CSVGRGWDPEAFF TGCAGCGTTGGACGAGGGTGGGATCCTGAAGCTTTCTTT
TRBJ2-3 TRBV5-8 - many CASSFGHSDTQYF TGTGCCAGCAGCTTCGGACATTCAGATACGCAGTATTTT
TRBJ2-1 TRBV28 - once CASSFWSSYNEQFF TGTGCCAGCAGTTTTTGGTCCTCCTACAATGAGCAGTTCTTC
TRBJ2-7 TRBV24-1 - - CATSDSTDYEQYF TGTGCCACCAGTGATTCGACAGATTACGAGCAGTACTTC
TRBJ2-1 TRBV7-9 TRBD2 - CASTQTSGRNEQFF TGTGCCAGCACCCAGACTAGCGGGAGAAATGAGCAGTTCTTC
TRBJ1-1 TRBV29-1 - - CSVQLSRGDAEAFF TGCAGCGTTCAGCTTTCAAGGGGGGACGCTGAAGCTTTCTTT
TRBJ1-6 TRBV14 - many CASSQDWGPGPDSPLHF TGTGCCAGCAGCCAAGATTGGGGTCCAGGGCCTGATTCACCCCTCCACTTT
TRBJ2-7 TRBV27 - - CASSLRWGIDYEQYF TGTGCCAGCAGTTTGAGATGGGGCATTGACTACGAGCAGTACTTC
TRBJ2-7 TRBV20-1 - - CSARRQRYHYEQYF TGCAGTGCTAGACGACAGCGTTATCACTACGAGCAGTACTTC
TRBJ2-1 TRBV20-1 - - CSARTYVGEEQFF TGCAGTGCTAGAACTTACGTAGGGGAAGAGCAGTTCTTC
TRBJ1-2 TRBV7-9 TRBD1 - CASSRTGGGNYGYTF TGTGCCAGCAGTCGGACAGGGGGCGGAAACTATGGCTACACCTTC
TRBJ1-5 TRBV28 - - CASSLYQEGNQPQHF TGTGCCAGCAGTTTATACCAGGAGGGCAATCAGCCCCAGCATTTT
TRBJ2-3 TRBV28 - - CASSIGSNTDTQYF TGTGCCAGCAGCATTGGCTCTAACACAGATACGCAGTATTTT
TRBJ2-7 TRBV10-3 TRBD2 - CAIRGGVSSYEQYF TGTGCCATCAGGGGAGGGGTTAGCTCCTACGAGCAGTACTTC
TRBJ2-1 TRBV24-1 TRBD1 - CAPSTGGIALPHNEQFF TGTGCCCCCTCGACAGGGGGTATAGCCCTTCCCCATAATGAGCAGTTCTTC
TRBJ1-2 TRBV29-1 TRBD1 few CSVATGDVGYTF TGCAGCGTTGCAACAGGGGATGTAGGCTACACCTTC
TRBJ1-2 TRBV6-2/TRBV6-3 - few CASSYGLFNRRLNYGYTF TGTGCCAGCAGTTACGGGTTATTCAATCGAAGACTGAACTATGGCTACACCTTC
TRBJ1-2 TRBV29-1 - few CSVEDSGSYGYTF TGCAGCGTTGAAGATTCTGGGAGCTATGGCTACACCTTC
TRBJ2-3 TRBV5-8 - few CASSVSRVKSTDTQYF TGTGCCAGCAGCGTTTCCAGGGTCAAGAGCACAGATACGCAGTATTTT
TRBJ2-5 TRBV6-2/TRBV6-3 TRBD2 - CASSYDPSGDFQETQYF TGTGCCAGCAGTTACGATCCTAGCGGGGACTTCCAAGAGACCCAGTACTTC
TRBJ2-7 TRBV28 - - CASRSAAGGAYEQYF TGTGCCAGCAGGTCGGCGGCGGGTGGGGCCTACGAGCAGTACTTC
TRBJ2-4 TRBV7-9 - - CASSLQGGGKNIQYF TGTGCCAGCAGCCTACAGGGGGGAGGGAAAAACATTCAGTACTTC
TRBJ1-5 TRBV2 - - CASTTRVKNQPQHF TGTGCCAGCACCACAAGGGTGAAGAATCAGCCCCAGCATTTT
TRBJ2-7 TRBV7-2 TRBD2 few CASSLWASGAYEQYF TGTGCCAGCAGCTTATGGGCTAGCGGTGCCTACGAGCAGTACTTC
TRBJ2-2 TRBV12-3/TRBV12-4 - - CASSFGLTGELFF TGTGCCAGCAGTTTCGGGTTGACCGGGGAGCTGTTTTTT
TRBJ1-5 TRBV4-1 - - CASSQEWEGQPQHF TGCGCCAGCAGCCAAGAATGGGAAGGTCAGCCCCAGCATTTT
TRBJ2-7 TRBV7-9 TRBD1 - CASSPTGGASIYEQYF TGTGCCAGCAGCCCTACAGGGGGTGCTTCAATTTACGAGCAGTACTTC
TRBJ2-1 TRBV24-1 - few CATSDSFSGEYNEQFF TGTGCCACCAGTGATTCCTTTTCCGGGGAATACAATGAGCAGTTCTTC
TRBJ1-6 TRBV20-1 TRBD1 - CSARDWGQGRGNSPLHF TGCAGTGCTAGAGATTGGGGACAGGGGCGTGGGAATTCACCCCTCCACTTT
TRBJ1-1 TRBV10-1 TRBD1 - CASSEYPTGTMNTEVFF TGCGCCAGCAGTGAGTACCCGACAGGGACGATGAACACTGAAGTTTTCTTT
TRBJ2-7 TRBV7-9 TRBD2 few CASSFSGRPYEQYF TGTGCCAGCAGCTTTAGCGGGAGGCCCTACGAGCAGTACTTC
TRBJ2-5 TRBV6-6 TRBD2 few CASSYFAGVVVGETQYF TGTGCCAGCAGTTACTTCGCGGGAGTCGTAGTGGGGGAGACCCAGTACTTC
TRBJ2-2 TRBV5-6 - - CASSLTIPTADSVFTGELFF TGTGCCAGCAGCTTGACCATCCCGACAGCTGATTCGGTGTTCACCGGGGAGCTGTTTTTT
TRBJ1-5 TRBV5-1 - - CASSLARTEDDSNQPQHF TGCGCCAGCAGCTTGGCCCGGACAGAGGACGATAGCAATCAGCCCCAGCATTTT
TRBJ2-7 TRBV5-1 - - CASSWGYRDEQYF TGCGCCAGCAGCTGGGGATACAGGGACGAGCAGTACTTC
TRBJ2-3 TRBV12-3/TRBV12-4 - - CASSFSGEGTDTQYF TGTGCCAGCAGTTTCTCGGGGGAAGGGACAGATACGCAGTATTTT
TRBJ2-3 TRBV6-2/TRBV6-3 TRBD2 few CASSYRTSGTDTQYF TGTGCCAGCAGTTACAGGACTAGCGGCACAGATACGCAGTATTTT
TRBJ1-2 TRBV6-5 TRBD1 once CASRRDRVNGYTF TGTGCCAGCAGGCGTGACAGGGTGAATGGCTACACCTTC
TRBJ2-7 TRBV6-1 TRBD2 few CASSERGLAHEQYF TGTGCCAGCAGTGAGAGGGGACTAGCTCACGAGCAGTACTTC
TRBJ1-5 TRBV10-3 - - CAISGGQAGAQPQHF TGTGCCATCAGTGGGGGTCAAGCTGGGGCTCAGCCCCAGCATTTT
TRBJ1-1 TRBV6-6 - - CAIKGSNTEAFF TGTGCCATTAAAGGGTCGAACACTGAAGCTTTCTTT
TRBJ2-3 TRBV3-1 TRBD2 few CASSLSGSPDTQYF TGTGCCAGCAGCCTCAGCGGGAGTCCAGATACGCAGTATTTT